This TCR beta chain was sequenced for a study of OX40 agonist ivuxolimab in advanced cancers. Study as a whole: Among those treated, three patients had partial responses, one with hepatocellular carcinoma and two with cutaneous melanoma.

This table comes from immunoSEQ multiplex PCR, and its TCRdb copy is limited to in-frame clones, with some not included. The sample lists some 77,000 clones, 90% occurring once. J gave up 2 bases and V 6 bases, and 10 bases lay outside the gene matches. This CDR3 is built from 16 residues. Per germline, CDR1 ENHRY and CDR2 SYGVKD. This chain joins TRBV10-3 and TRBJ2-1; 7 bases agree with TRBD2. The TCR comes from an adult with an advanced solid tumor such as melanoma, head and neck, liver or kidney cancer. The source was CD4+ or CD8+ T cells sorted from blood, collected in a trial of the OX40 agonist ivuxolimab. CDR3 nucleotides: TGTGCCATCAGCGAGCAAAGCGGGATCGCCTACAATGAGCAGTTCTTC. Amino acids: CAISEQSGIAYNEQFF.